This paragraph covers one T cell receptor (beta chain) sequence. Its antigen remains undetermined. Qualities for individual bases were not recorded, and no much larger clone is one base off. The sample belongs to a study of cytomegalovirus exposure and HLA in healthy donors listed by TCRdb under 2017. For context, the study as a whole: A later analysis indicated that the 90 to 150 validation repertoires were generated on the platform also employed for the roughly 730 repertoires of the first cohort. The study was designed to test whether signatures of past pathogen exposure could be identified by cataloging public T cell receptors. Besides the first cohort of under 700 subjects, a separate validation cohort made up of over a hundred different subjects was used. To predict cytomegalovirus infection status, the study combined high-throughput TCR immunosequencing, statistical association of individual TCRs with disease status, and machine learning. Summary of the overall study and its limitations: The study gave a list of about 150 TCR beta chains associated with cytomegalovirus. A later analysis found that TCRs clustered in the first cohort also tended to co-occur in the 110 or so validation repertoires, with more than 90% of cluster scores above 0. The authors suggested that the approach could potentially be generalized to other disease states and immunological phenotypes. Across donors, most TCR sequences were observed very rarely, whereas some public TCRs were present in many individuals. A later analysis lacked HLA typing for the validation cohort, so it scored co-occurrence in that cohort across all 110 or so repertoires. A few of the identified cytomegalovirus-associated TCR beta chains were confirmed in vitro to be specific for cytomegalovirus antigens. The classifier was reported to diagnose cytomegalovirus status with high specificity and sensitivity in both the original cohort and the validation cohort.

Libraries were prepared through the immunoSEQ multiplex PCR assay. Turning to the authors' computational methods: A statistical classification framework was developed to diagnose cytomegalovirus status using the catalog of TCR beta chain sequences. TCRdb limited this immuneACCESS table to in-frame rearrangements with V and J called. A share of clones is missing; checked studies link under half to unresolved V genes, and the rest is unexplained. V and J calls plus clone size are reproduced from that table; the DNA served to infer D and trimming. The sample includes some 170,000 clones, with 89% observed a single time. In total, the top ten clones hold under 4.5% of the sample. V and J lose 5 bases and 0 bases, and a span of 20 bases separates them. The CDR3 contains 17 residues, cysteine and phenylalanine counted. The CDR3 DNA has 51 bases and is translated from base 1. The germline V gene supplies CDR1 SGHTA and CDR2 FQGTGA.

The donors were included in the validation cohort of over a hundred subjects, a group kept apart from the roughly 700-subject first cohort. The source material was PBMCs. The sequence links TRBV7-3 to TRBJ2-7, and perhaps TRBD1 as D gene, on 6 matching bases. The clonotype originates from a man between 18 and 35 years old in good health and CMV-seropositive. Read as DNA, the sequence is TGTGCCAGCAGCCAGAAAAACCCCCCGGACAGCTCCTACGAGCAGTACTTC. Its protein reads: CASSQKNPPDSSYEQYF.